This entry lists 12 T cell receptor beta chains sequenced from one sample in a study of T-cell memory formation after mild COVID-19. TCRdb ran MiXCR on the 5' RACE reads and lists one entry per CDR3 protein. This table holds 530,000 or so distinct CDR3 sequences, around 15% found once. The sequenced sample consisted of PBMCs or a T cell subset sorted from them (not recorded which). These receptors all stem from an adult woman who had mild COVID-19 (a few samples of this study predate the infection). Cell type and time point are not known.

The genes are TRBV20-1 and TRBJ2-3, with unresolved D. The ends were cut back, 1 base at V and 3 bases at J, with 11 bases in the middle. The germline V gene encodes CDR1 DFQATT and CDR2 SNEGSKA (reference sequence). CDR3 size: 14 residues. CDR3 in amino acids: CSARVAAATDTQYF. The CDR3 DNA reads TGCAGTGCTAGAGTGGCTGCCGCAACAGATACGCAGTATTTT.

On this clonotype itself: A junction end diverges from the germline sequence, so it may reflect a read error. This chain joins TRBV12-3 or TRBV12-4 and TRBJ2-7; 8 bases are shared with TRBD1. The CDR3 spans 14 residues. CDR3 sequence (DNA): TGTGCCATCAGTTTTCAGGGGGCTCAGCACGAGCAGTACTTC. This encodes CAISFQGAQHEQYF.

This sequence joins TRBV5-6 and TRBJ2-1; TRBD2 aligns across 13 bases. With 3 bases clipped from V and 8 bases from J, the junction kept 5 bases outside the gene matches. This CDR3 contains 15 residues. From germline, CDR1 is SGHDT and CDR2 YYEEEE. The CDR3 loop reads CASSSGTSGMDEQFF. CDR3 coding DNA: TGTGCCAGCAGCTCCGGGACTAGCGGGATGGATGAGCAGTTCTTC.

The gene calls are TRBV4-3 and TRBJ2-3; 8 positions agree with TRBD1. CDR3 length: 18 residues. Germline CDR1 LGHNA, CDR2 YSLEER. The trim removed 0 bases at V and 2 bases at J, leaving 10 bases unmatched. The CDR3 loop is CASSQDRSRQGNTDTQYF. CDR3 DNA sequence: TGCGCCAGCAGCCAAGATAGAAGCAGACAGGGGAACACAGATACGCAGTATTTT.

The gene calls are TRBV20-1 and TRBJ2-3; 9 positions match TRBD1. The CDR3 spans 15 residues. Germline assignment: CDR1 DFQATT and CDR2 SNEGSKA (reference sequence). Trimming at V came to 2 bases and at J to 3 bases, leaving 6 bases not matched to a gene. The CDR3 nucleotides read TGCAGTGCTAGATTCACAGGGGGCTATACAGATACGCAGTATTTT. The encoded protein is CSARFTGGYTDTQYF.

V and J are TRBV7-2 and TRBJ1-2; weak D call: TRBD1 (6 bases). CDR3 length: 15 residues. Looked up from germline, CDR1 is SGHTA and CDR2 is FQGNSA. V lost 1 base and J lost 3, with 12 bases in between. CDR3 residues: CASSLGIYRDYGYTF. The CDR3 nucleotides are TGTGCCAGCAGCTTAGGCATTTACAGGGACTATGGCTACACCTTC.

In its sample, this clonotype was seen many times. J is TRBJ2-5 and V is TRBV7-3; D may be TRBD1 (5 bases). V was trimmed by 3 bases and J by 2 bases, leaving 10 bases between them. Germline V gene lookup returns CDR1 SGHTA and CDR2 FQGTGA. The CDR3 totals 14 residues. This CDR3 reads CASSLGRTQETQYF. The CDR3 DNA sequence: TGTGCCAGCAGCTTGGGGCGGACACAAGAGACCCAGTACTTC.

In this sample, this clonotype turned up a few times. The chain combines TRBV6-5 with TRBJ2-3; 10 nucleotides agree with TRBD2. Trimming at V came to 8 bases and at J to 3 bases, leaving 8 bases not matched to a gene. CDR3 length: 15 amino acids. Germline assignment: CDR1 MNHEY and CDR2 SVGAGI. The CDR3 bases are TGTGCCAGCGGCTCTAGCGGGAGTCTTACAGATACGCAGTATTTT. Encoded protein: CASGSSGSLTDTQYF.

This clonotype occurred a few times. This chain connects TRBV15 to TRBJ2-3; D might be TRBD2 (6 bases). CDR1 and CDR2 from the germline V gene are LNHNV and YYDKDF (reference sequence). V dropped 4 bases and J dropped 6 bases, with 17 bases sitting between them. This CDR3 is built from 15 residues. Here the CDR3 DNA reads TGTGCCACCAGCACCCGGGACTCTTCGAGGGATACGCAGTATTTT. Translating it yields CATSTRDSSRDTQYF.

This clonotype was seen only a few times. CDR3 sequence (DNA): TGTGCCAGCAGTGACTCGATTAACAATGAGCAGTTCTTC. It is translated as CASSDSINNEQFF. V is TRBV6-4 and J is TRBJ2-1; no reliable D call. Germline-derived CDR1 and CDR2 are MRHNA and SNTAGT. The CDR3 is 13 amino acids. V was shortened by 0 bases and J by 5 bases, with 5 bases between the two germline ends.

This clonotype was counted only a few times. The gene calls are TRBV7-2 and TRBJ2-3; TRBD2 is a possible D gene (5 bases). This CDR3 is built from 16 residues. The ends were cut back, 4 bases at V and 1 base at J, with 15 bases in the middle. CDR1 is SGHTA and CDR2 is FQGNSA in the germline V gene. CDR3 bases: TGTGCCAGCAGCTCTTCGGTTGCAGCGGGCACAGATACGCAGTATTTT. Translation gives CASSSSVAAGTDTQYF.

The rearrangement joins TRBV11-2 to TRBJ1-2; D might be TRBD1 (6 bases). The CDR3 extends over 13 amino acids. Trimming stripped 5 bases from V and 7 bases from J, with 14 bases between. CDR1 and CDR2 from the germline V gene are SGHAT and FQNNGV. CDR3 in amino acids: CASSRTGLRGYTF. As DNA, the CDR3 is TGTGCCAGCAGCCGTACAGGGCTGCGTGGCTACACCTTC.